The present T cell receptor beta chain was sequenced within a study of breast tumors, draining lymph nodes, adjacent tissues. Study-level points and caveats: Data only fit, rather than demonstrated, lymph node origin of most tumor T cells. Luminal-like breast cancer showed significantly greater tumor-nontumor repertoire similarity than basal-like breast cancer did. Findings are consistent with lymph node origin and intratumoral expansion of most tumor T cells. Tumor TCR diversity was below lymph nodes but above nontumor tissue.

The lymph nodes were axillary draining lymph nodes from breast cancer patients. As regards this clonotype: Its target is not known.

TCRdb reprocessed the multiplex PCR reads with MiXCR, giving one entry per CDR3 protein. The data show roughly 260,000 distinct CDR3 sequences, over 25% seen once. Deletions cut 1 base from V and 4 bases from J, with 7 bases between. There are 13 residues in the CDR3. CDR1 is LNHDA, CDR2 SQIVND, per germline (reference sequence). The receptor was isolated from a female donor with breast cancer. Some clones in this sample may be carry-over from other donors' samples. The sequenced material came from axillary lymph node tissue. This sequence joins TRBV19 and TRBJ2-5, with no clear D. CDR3 coding DNA: TGTGCCAGTAGTATAGGGGTTTCAGAGACCCAGTACTTC. It codes for CASSIGVSETQYF.